The 19 T cell receptor beta chains in this list originate from one sample, sequenced in a study of response to subunit inactivated influenza vaccine. TCRdb fed the RT-PCR reads into MiXCR, producing one record per CDR3 protein. The table has more than 700,000 distinct CDR3 sequences, about 20% seen once. The sequenced sample was PBMCs from blood, obtained approximately 5 days after vaccination. These receptor sequences come from a middle-aged man who received an inactivated influenza vaccine.

This clonotype has a count of ten or more. This sequence joins TRBV4-2 and TRBJ2-3; TRBD2 is a possible D gene (6 bases). Trimming pared 6 bases from V and 4 bases from J, leaving 14 bases between. Germline CDR1 and CDR2: LGHNA and YNFKEQ. The CDR3 is 14 amino acids. For the CDR3, the DNA is TGTGCCAGCAGTCCTTCGACTAGAGCAGATACGCAGTATTTT. Protein sequence: CASSPSTRADTQYF.

The chain joins TRBV7-2 to TRBJ2-1; 12 nucleotides align to TRBD2. The CDR3 has 15 amino acids. The V segment lost 11 bases and the J segment 6 bases; nucleotides outside the gene matches: 11. Germline V gives CDR1 SGHTA, CDR2 FQGNSA. CDR3: CACGLAGNESNEQFF. The CDR3 DNA is TGTGCCTGTGGACTAGCGGGAAATGAAAGCAATGAGCAGTTCTTC.

This clonotype showed up just a few times. The chain uses TRBV20-1 and TRBJ2-1; D is undetermined. CDR3 length: 15 amino acids. Between the trimmed V and J ends, which lost 1 base and 10 bases, there was a span of 20 bases. The germline gives CDR1 DFQATT, CDR2 SNEGSKA (reference sequence). CDR3 region: CSARGPRLPTEEQFF. CDR3 coding DNA: TGCAGTGCTAGAGGTCCCCGACTTCCCACGGAGGAGCAGTTCTTC.

The chain is built from TRBV15 and TRBJ2-1; D is undetermined. Deletions cut 0 bases from V and 4 bases from J, with 4 bases between. From germline, CDR1 is LNHNV and CDR2 YYDKDF (reference sequence). The CDR3 loop spans 13 amino acids. For the CDR3, the DNA is TGTGCCACCAGCAGAGATCGGTACAATGAGCAGTTCTTC. The encoded protein is CATSRDRYNEQFF.

The chain is built from TRBV7-8 and TRBJ2-3; 12 positions match TRBD2. With 4 bases clipped from V and 0 bases from J, the junction kept 11 bases outside the gene matches. This CDR3 region has 19 residues. CDR1 is SGHVS, CDR2 FQNEAQ, per germline. Here the CDR3 reads CASSSPPQTSGRSTDTQYF. The CDR3 DNA reads as TGTGCCAGCAGCTCCCCGCCCCAGACTAGCGGGAGAAGCACAGATACGCAGTATTTT.

The chain joins TRBV20-1 to TRBJ2-3; weak D call: TRBD2 (6 bases). Trimming removed 6 bases from V and 5 bases from J, with 15 bases in between. Germline V lookup: CDR1 DFQATT, CDR2 SNEGSKA (reference sequence). This CDR3 contains 13 residues. The CDR3 here is CSAKPSVKDTQYF. For the CDR3, the DNA is TGCAGTGCCAAGCCTAGCGTTAAAGATACGCAGTATTTT.

At least ten counts were recorded for this clonotype. The chain joins TRBV3-1 to TRBJ1-5; tentative D call: TRBD1 (5 bases). This CDR3 has 12 residues. Trimming removed 2 bases at V and 7 bases at J, with 6 bases between. CDR1 and CDR2 from the germline V gene are LGHDT and YNNKEL (reference sequence). The CDR3 sequence is CASSQPGQPQHF. The CDR3 DNA sequence: TGTGCCAGCAGCCAACCAGGGCAGCCCCAGCATTTT.

In its sample, this clonotype was seen a few times. The chain links TRBV10-3 to TRBJ2-2; perhaps TRBD1 as D (5 bases). Germline V gene data show CDR1 as ENHRY and CDR2 as SYGVKD. This CDR3 spans 13 amino acids. Trimming removed 6 bases from V and 3 bases from J, with 8 bases in between. The CDR3 here is CAISPGYTGELFF. CDR3 DNA sequence: TGTGCCATCAGCCCAGGGTACACCGGGGAGCTGTTTTTT.

This clonotype was detected only a few times. The CDR3 DNA follows: TGCGCCAGCAGCCTCCGGGGCGGGACAGAACAAGAGACCCAGTACTTC. Encoded protein: CASSLRGGTEQETQYF. The chain employs TRBV5-1 and TRBJ2-5; TRBD1 is a possible D gene (7 bases). The CDR3 runs to 16 residues. V shed 4 bases and J shed 2 bases, with 18 bases lying between them. Germline CDR1 SGHRS, CDR2 YFSETQ.

The J gene is TRBJ1-1, the V gene TRBV6-2 or TRBV6-3; D unresolved. The V gene lost 7 bases and the J gene lost 1 base, with 13 bases spanning the gap. The CDR3 length is 14 residues. Per germline, CDR1 MNHEY and CDR2 SVGEGT. Written as DNA, the CDR3 is TGTGCCAGCATCCTCGACGGGAAGAACACTGAAGCTTTCTTT. This encodes CASILDGKNTEAFF.

This clonotype was counted a few times. This sequence joins TRBV2 and TRBJ2-7, with 7 nucleotides matching TRBD1. Germline assignment: CDR1 SNHLY and CDR2 FYNNEI. The CDR3 totals 14 residues. V shed 6 bases and J 5 bases; nucleotides not matched to a gene: 10. Written as DNA, the CDR3 is TGTGCCAGCAGGGGACAGACTTCGAGCCACGAGCAGTACTTC. Translated, it gives CASRGQTSSHEQYF.

This clonotype has at least ten counts. The genes are TRBV6-5 and TRBJ2-1; 7 bases agree with TRBD2. The CDR3 is 17 amino acids. Germline loops: CDR1 MNHEY, CDR2 SVGAGI. V lost 0 bases, J lost 0 bases, and 5 bases stayed unmatched. CDR3 bases: TGTGCCAGCAGTTACTCTGGCGGGAGAGACTCCTACAATGAGCAGTTCTTC. Translating it yields CASSYSGGRDSYNEQFF.

The chain combines TRBV7-6 with TRBJ2-1; TRBD2 agrees at 15 bases. The CDR3 sequence is 17 residues long. Germline CDR1 and CDR2: SGHVS and FNYEAQ. The trim removed 5 bases at V and 2 bases at J, leaving 4 bases unmatched. The CDR3 is CASSPRTSGRAYNEQFF. The CDR3, as DNA: TGTGCCAGCAGCCCCCGGACTAGCGGGAGGGCCTACAATGAGCAGTTCTTC.

The chain has TRBV27 and TRBJ2-7; 7 bases agree with TRBD1. V shed 6 bases and J 4 bases; nucleotides not matched to a gene: 12. There are 15 residues in the CDR3. The germline CDR1 and CDR2 sequences are MNHEY and SMNVEV (reference sequence). The CDR3 region has the DNA TGTGCCAGCAGCTCACGGGACAGAACACTTTACGAGCAGTACTTC. Encoded protein: CASSSRDRTLYEQYF.

V is TRBV29-1 and J is TRBJ1-5; D is possibly TRBD1 (5 bases). Trimming removed 6 bases from V and 6 bases from J, with 15 bases in between. The CDR3 is made up of 13 amino acids. Germline V lookup: CDR1 SQVTM, CDR2 ANQGSEA. In nucleotides, the CDR3 is TGCAGCGTGAACGGGGGGAGAGGTCAGCCCCAGCATTTT. Amino acids: CSVNGGRGQPQHF. The whole variable domain, remainder taken from reference TRBV29-1 and TRBJ1-5, is SAVISQKPSRDICQRGTSLTIQCQVDSQVTMMFWYRQQPGQSLTLIATANQGSEATYESGFVIDKFPISRPNLTFSTLTVSNMSPEDSSIYLCSVNGGRGQPQHFGDGTRLSIL.

The sample holds a few counts of this clonotype. J is TRBJ1-1 and V is TRBV4-2, with 9 positions matching TRBD1. J was trimmed by 4 bases and V by 0 bases; bases with no gene match: 3. Germline CDR1 is LGHNA and CDR2 is YNFKEQ. The CDR3 has 15 residues. The CDR3 loop is CASSQEDRGGTEAFF. CDR3 sequence (DNA): TGTGCCAGCAGCCAAGAGGACAGGGGAGGCACTGAAGCTTTCTTT.

This clonotype has only a few counts. The chain combines TRBV4-1 with TRBJ2-7; 7 nucleotides line up with TRBD1. The V gene's germline CDR1 is MGHRA and CDR2 YSYEKL. V lost 3 bases to trimming and J lost 5 bases; unmatched junction nucleotides: 7. The CDR3 contains 14 residues. The DNA of the CDR3 is TGCGCCAGCAGCCACCTGACAGGGATCCACGAGCAGTACTTC. This sequence encodes CASSHLTGIHEQYF.

This chain links TRBV4-2 with TRBJ2-7; 8 nucleotides match TRBD2. Germline V gene data show CDR1 as LGHNA and CDR2 as YNFKEQ. The ends lost 0 bases at V and 5 bases at J; junction bases unmatched: 9. This CDR3 comprises 16 residues. CDR3 DNA sequence: TGTGCCAGCAGCCAAGATCTAGTAGCGGGACCCCACGAGCAGTACTTC. This encodes CASSQDLVAGPHEQYF.

This clonotype was observed many times. V and J are TRBV12-3 or TRBV12-4 and TRBJ1-5; D gene uncertain. The CDR3 consists of 13 residues. Trimming pared 3 bases from V and 6 bases from J, leaving 9 bases between. CDR3 bases: TGTGCCAGCAGTTTGGGATGGGGTCAGCCCCAGCATTTT. Protein product: CASSLGWGQPQHF.